The clone carrying this T cell receptor beta chain came up once. This sample is drawn from a study of blood T cell repertoires in COVID-19. Study as a whole: The United States, Italy and Spain were the sources of the acute and convalescent COVID-19 samples. PBMCs, B-cell-depleted T cells, or T cells were the source of the cDNA or gDNA that made up the material.

In the source study's methods: Scientists estimated how many nucleated cells there were by amplifying reference gene primers. TCRdb's table, derived via immunoSEQ multiplex PCR, lists solely in-frame clones and lacks some. That table is the source of V, J and clone size, and D and trimming were worked out from the DNA. The profile covers 250,000 or so clones, with approximately 88% appearing a single time and about 0.74% taken by the ten largest. Germline lookup yields CDR1 MNHEY and CDR2 SMNVEV (reference sequence). V was clipped by 8 bases and J by 6 bases; unmatched bases: 3. The CDR3 covers 13 residues.

The source of this sequence is a woman aged 25 to 39 with acute or convalescent COVID-19. The chain is built from TRBV27 and TRBJ2-2, with 10 bases matching TRBD2. What was sequenced was peripheral blood. CDR3 in DNA: TGTGCCAGCGGTCTAGCGGGAGCCGGGGAGCTGTTTTTT. The encoded protein is CASGLAGAGELFF.